This T cell receptor (beta chain) appears in the sequencing data of a study of cytomegalovirus exposure and HLA in healthy donors. Study-level information: In terms of ancestry, the Caucasian-associated cluster contained 75% to 85% of the approximately 400 genotyped donors.

Primers included in the PCR were 60 Vbeta and 13 Jbeta primers. Profiling relied on immunoSEQ multiplex PCR, and the TCRdb table lists in-frame clones only, not all of them. The sample consists of around 170,000 clones, around 73% of them appearing once. Regarding the study as a whole: It was reported that TCR beta sequences correctly inferred the HLA-A and HLA-B alleles for most subjects.

On this clone itself: The antigen is undetermined.

The CDR3 is made up of 14 amino acids. V lost 3 bases, J lost 5 bases, and 4 bases stayed unmatched. Germline V lookup: CDR1 SGHNT, CDR2 YYREEE (reference sequence). Sequencing input: PBMCs. V is TRBV5-4 and J is TRBJ2-5; TRBD2 aligns across 10 bases. This receptor was identified in a male donor in good health and CMV-seronegative. The CDR3 loop reads CASSSGLARETQYF. CDR3 coding DNA: TGTGCCAGCAGCTCGGGACTAGCGAGGGAGACCCAGTACTTC.